The 18 T cell receptor beta chains presented below share a single source sample, sequenced in a study of shared clonotypes between healthy human individuals (dated by TCRdb to the early 2020s). The protocol used for the library was the immunoSEQ multiplex PCR assay. TCRdb holds this immuneACCESS table with in-frame rearrangements only. Some clones are missing; in checked studies, unresolved V genes explain under half, and the rest has no known cause. This sample comprises around 1.5 million clones, approximately 98% of them detected only once. 0.4% to 0.55% of the sample comes from the top ten. Material: naive CD4+ T cells sorted from blood. Per the publication, the cell subset or site label means: CD45RA+ positively selected. These receptors all come from a young man in good health.

The rearrangement joins TRBV7-9 to TRBJ1-1; D is unresolved. The CDR3 has 14 amino acids. Germline CDR1 SEHNR, CDR2 FQNEAQ (reference sequence). V was pared by 2 bases and J by 8 bases, with 15 bases between. For the CDR3, the DNA is TGTGCCAGCAGCTTATTGAGGGTGACTACCGAAGCTTTCTTT. It is translated as CASSLLRVTTEAFF.

A word on this clone: Other DNA sequences from this sample encode an identical CDR3 as well. The rearrangement links TRBV10-3 to TRBJ1-2; 7 nucleotides match TRBD1. Germline CDR1 and CDR2: ENHRY and SYGVKD. Unmatched junction bases numbered 2, after V lost 5 bases and J lost 2 bases. The CDR3 runs to 13 residues. The CDR3 is CAISPGQNYGYTF. The CDR3, as DNA: TGTGCCATCAGTCCGGGACAGAACTATGGCTACACCTTC.

V usage is TRBV7-7 and J usage is TRBJ2-1; perhaps TRBD2 as D (6 bases). This CDR3 comprises 14 residues. CDR1 and CDR2 (germline): SSHAT, FNYEAQ (reference sequence). V was cut by 5 bases and J by 4 bases, with 12 bases left in between. Here the CDR3 reads CASSTIAVYNEQFF. The DNA for the CDR3 is TGTGCCAGCAGCACTATAGCGGTTTACAATGAGCAGTTCTTC. The full variable domain, rest sourced from reference TRBV7-7 and TRBJ2-1, is GAGVSQSPRYKVTKRGQDVTLRCDPISSHATLYWYQQALGQGPEFLTYFNYEAQPDKSGLPSDRFSAERPEGSISTLTIQRTEQRDSAMYRCASSTIAVYNEQFFGPGTRLTVL.

The chain combines TRBV28 with TRBJ2-7; no firm D call. The length of the CDR3 is 15 residues. The V and J ends lost 7 bases and 2 bases respectively, with 18 bases between them. From germline, CDR1 is MDHEN and CDR2 SYDVKM. Written as DNA, the CDR3 is TGTGCCAGCACCCCAGGTCCGCAGGAAGCCTACGAGCAGTACTTC. Residues: CASTPGPQEAYEQYF. Together with reference TRBV28 and TRBJ2-7, the CDR3 gives the full variable domain: DVKVTQSSRYLVKRTGEKVFLECVQDMDHENMFWYRQDPGLGLRLIYFSYDVKMKEKGDIPEGYSVSREKKERFSLILESASTNQTSMYLCASTPGPQEAYEQYFGPGTRLTVT.

This clone was counted a single time. J is TRBJ2-7 and V is TRBV19; D is ambiguous. Trimming took 4 bases from V and 6 from J, leaving 13 bases between them. The CDR3 runs 13 residues. The germline V gene encodes CDR1 LNHDA and CDR2 SQIVND (reference sequence). In nucleotides, the CDR3 is TGTGCCAGTAGTAGGCAGGATCCTCGCGAGCAGTACTTC. Its translation: CASSRQDPREQYF.

For the CDR3, the DNA is TGTGCCAGCAGCCCTGGGCAGGCCAACTATGGCTACACCTTC. Its protein is CASSPGQANYGYTF. The genes are TRBV6-5 and TRBJ1-2; D not resolved. With 6 bases removed from V and 2 bases from J, the gap between germline ends came to 13 bases. The CDR3 extends over 14 amino acids. CDR1 is MNHEY, CDR2 SVGAGI, per germline.

The V gene is TRBV19, the J gene TRBJ2-4, with unresolved D. Trimming left V 6 bases short and J 8 bases short, with 14 bases between. Germline V gives CDR1 LNHDA, CDR2 SQIVND (reference sequence). The CDR3 is 13 residues long. CDR3: CASRKIANHIQYF. The CDR3 DNA reads as TGTGCCAGTAGGAAAATTGCCAATCACATTCAGTACTTC.

The rearrangement uses TRBV19 and TRBJ2-7, with D perhaps TRBD1 (6 bases). V lost 4 bases and J lost 1, with 14 bases in between. The CDR3 loop spans 15 amino acids. Per the germline V gene, CDR1 is LNHDA and CDR2 is SQIVND (reference sequence). CDR3 DNA: TGTGCCAGTAGTACCGTTTGGACAGCTTCCTACGAGCAGTACTTC. It specifies CASSTVWTASYEQYF.

This rearrangement joins TRBV6-5 to TRBJ1-1; D remains unclear. The CDR3 sequence is 13 residues long. The germline V gene has CDR1 MNHEY and CDR2 SVGAGI. V was clipped by 2 bases and J by 5 bases, with 9 bases between them. Here the CDR3 DNA reads TGTGCCAGCAGTTACCCGGGGTCTACTGAAGCTTTCTTT. The encoded protein is CASSYPGSTEAFF.

The rearrangement joins TRBV2 to TRBJ2-3, with a weak D call TRBD2 (6 bases). The CDR3 is 15 residues long. V dropped 4 bases and J dropped 5 bases, with 16 bases sitting between them. From germline, CDR1 is SNHLY and CDR2 FYNNEI. The chain's CDR3 is CASSVRRGPGDTQYF. Here the CDR3 DNA reads TGTGCCAGCAGTGTTAGGCGGGGCCCCGGAGATACGCAGTATTTT.

This chain joins TRBV29-1 and TRBJ2-1; 10 bases align to TRBD2. The CDR3 runs 17 residues. V lost 5 bases to trimming and J lost 1 base; unmatched junction nucleotides: 11. Germline CDR1 is SQVTM and CDR2 is ANQGSEA. CDR3 protein: CSVRLRLAGVSYNEQFF. For the CDR3, the DNA is TGCAGCGTTAGACTGAGGCTAGCGGGAGTATCCTACAATGAGCAGTTCTTC.

The chain employs TRBV28 and TRBJ1-1; 9 bases map to TRBD1. The CDR3 runs to 15 residues. J gave up 3 bases and V 2 bases, and 4 bases lay outside the gene matches. CDR1 is MDHEN, CDR2 SYDVKM, per germline. CDR3 nucleotides: TGTGCCAGCAGTTTAGTGGACAGGGGATACACTGAAGCTTTCTTT. Translated, it gives CASSLVDRGYTEAFF.

The J gene is TRBJ2-5, the V gene TRBV5-1; 12 nucleotides line up with TRBD2. The CDR3 extends over 16 amino acids. With V trimmed by 4 bases and J by 4 bases, 8 bases remained unmatched. Germline lookup yields CDR1 SGHRS and CDR2 YFSETQ. CDR3: CASSLQMGLAGETQYF. The CDR3, as DNA: TGCGCCAGCAGCCTACAGATGGGACTAGCGGGAGAGACCCAGTACTTC.

This clone has just one count. V usage is TRBV29-1 and J usage is TRBJ2-7, with a weak D call TRBD2 (6 bases). The CDR3 spans 14 residues. With 4 bases removed from V and 1 base from J, the gap between germline ends came to 14 bases. Per the germline V gene, CDR1 is SQVTM and CDR2 is ANQGSEA. Written as DNA, the CDR3 is TGCAGCGTTGGATACTTGGGGACTTCCTACGAGCAGTACTTC. It specifies CSVGYLGTSYEQYF.

This chain connects TRBV2 to TRBJ1-5; 8 bases agree with TRBD1. V gave up 5 bases and J gave up 5 bases; unmatched junction bases: 5. Looked up from germline, CDR1 is SNHLY and CDR2 is FYNNEI. This CDR3 is built from 14 residues. CDR3 residues: CASSHEGQDQPQHF. The DNA of the CDR3 is TGTGCCAGCAGTCACGAGGGACAGGATCAGCCCCAGCATTTT. Complete variable domain (other parts from reference TRBV2 and TRBJ1-5): EPEVTQTPSHQVTQMGQEVILRCVPISNHLYFYWYRQILGQKVEFLVSFYNNEISEKSEIFDDQFSVERPDGSNFTLKIRSTKLEDSAMYFCASSHEGQDQPQHFGDGTRLSIL.

This clone was recorded only once. The chain links TRBV11-2 to TRBJ2-7; 11 nucleotides align to TRBD2. The V segment lost 4 bases and the J segment 4 bases; nucleotides outside the gene matches: 6. Germline CDR1 is SGHAT and CDR2 is FQNNGV. This CDR3 has 15 residues. The CDR3 DNA is TGTGCCAGCAGCTCACTTAGCGGGAGGGCGTACGAGCAGTACTTC. Translation gives CASSSLSGRAYEQYF.

The rearrangement links TRBV28 to TRBJ1-5, with D hard to call. Germline V lookup: CDR1 MDHEN, CDR2 SYDVKM. The CDR3 has 15 amino acids. Trimming left V 1 base short and J 2 bases short, with 9 bases between. DNA for the CDR3: TGTGCCAGCAGTTTATTTGGCGCTGGCAATCAGCCCCAGCATTTT. This codes for CASSLFGAGNQPQHF.

CDR3 residues: CSAVDDREQFF. CDR3 DNA: TGCAGTGCTGTTGATGACCGTGAGCAGTTCTTC. J is TRBJ2-1 and V is TRBV20-1; D ambiguous. This CDR3 spans 11 amino acids. Trimming left V 5 bases short and J 9 bases short, with 11 bases between. Germline lookup yields CDR1 DFQATT and CDR2 SNEGSKA (reference sequence).